A selection of T cell receptor beta chains follows, all from one sample in a study of T cells in Graves' hyperthyroidism and ophthalmopathy. TCRdb itself ran the multiplex PCR reads through MiXCR, one entry per CDR3 protein. The sample has roughly 740,000 distinct CDR3 sequences, about a sixth seen once. Source material: blood. These receptors originate from a man between 18 and 29 years old with Graves' hyperthyroidism. Both conserved end residues are part of each CDR3. D genes are given only for firm matches. Some rows have no size entry. The others give once, few or many, or a class for an expanded clone.

abundance,d_gene,j_gene,v_gene,CDR3nt,CDR3aa
many,TRBD1,TRBJ2-5,TRBV15,TGTGCCACCAGCAGAGATATGGGGACAGGAGAGACCCAGTACTTC,CATSRDMGTGETQYF
many,.,TRBJ1-1,TRBV28,TGTGCCAGCAGTTTATGGCAGACGAACACTGAAGCTTTCTTT,CASSLWQTNTEAFF
few,TRBD1,TRBJ2-6,TRBV5-5,TGTGCCAGCAGCTTACAGGGGGACCTCTCCTCTGGGGCCAACGTCCTGACTTTC,CASSLQGDLSSGANVLTF
many,.,TRBJ2-3,TRBV6-2/TRBV6-3,TGTGCCAGCTCTCAGCGGACCTCTAGCACAGATACGCAGTATTTT,CASSQRTSSTDTQYF
.,.,TRBJ2-1,TRBV3-1,TGTGCCAGCAGCCAAGTCTTGGGGAGTGTAAGGAATGAGCAGTTCTTC,CASSQVLGSVRNEQFF
.,.,TRBJ1-1,TRBV2,TGTGCCAGCAGCGCCAGTAGCATGACGGCTTTCTTT,CASSASSMTAFF
many,.,TRBJ1-2,TRBV28,TGTGCCAGCACCCGGGGGGGTCCCGCTAACTATGGCTACACCTTC,CASTRGGPANYGYTF
many,.,TRBJ2-3,TRBV28,TGTGCCAGCAGTTTCGGCCTCACAGATACGCAGTATTTT,CASSFGLTDTQYF
many,TRBD1,TRBJ2-1,TRBV29-1,TGCAGCGTTACGGGACAGGGGCCATACAATGAGCAGTTCTTC,CSVTGQGPYNEQFF
many,.,TRBJ1-1,TRBV3-1,TGTGCCAGCAGCCAAGTCGATGGGGTATGGACTGAAGCTTTCTTT,CASSQVDGVWTEAFF
few,.,TRBJ2-2,TRBV30,TGTGCCTGTAAGGACGGGAGTGGTACCGGGGAGCTGTTTTTT,CACKDGSGTGELFF
many,TRBD1,TRBJ2-7,TRBV2,TGTGCCAGCAGCGGACAGGGGAGCGAGCAGTACTTC,CASSGQGSEQYF
few,.,TRBJ2-5,TRBV24-1,TGTGCCACCAGTGATTCTCGGCTTCAAGAGACCCAGTACTTC,CATSDSRLQETQYF
.,TRBD2,TRBJ2-3,TRBV5-4,TGTGCCAGCAGCTTTCAGGGACTAGGGTTGGGCACGCAGTATTTT,CASSFQGLGLGTQYF
few,.,TRBJ1-2,TRBV7-9,TGTGCCAGCAGCTACCACACAGGAGATGGCTACACCTTC,CASSYHTGDGYTF
many,.,TRBJ2-7,TRBV29-1,TGCAGCGTTGAGGGGGTCAACGAGCAGTACTTC,CSVEGVNEQYF
.,.,TRBJ2-3,TRBV5-1,TGCGCCAGCAGCTTGGCCGTGGGTGCTAGCACAGATACGCAGTATTTT,CASSLAVGASTDTQYF
.,.,TRBJ1-2,TRBV29-1,TGCAGCGTTGAGGGGTCAGATGGCTACACCTTC,CSVEGSDGYTF
few,.,TRBJ1-1,TRBV28,TGTGCCAGCAGTTTGATCTTACAGGGAGGTAGGACTGAAGCTTTCTTT,CASSLILQGGRTEAFF
.,.,TRBJ2-3,TRBV5-1,TGCGCCAGCAGCTTGAAGGGAGACCCAGATACGCAGTATTTT,CASSLKGDPDTQYF
many,TRBD2,TRBJ2-5,TRBV6-1,TGTGCCAGCAGTCTAGCGGCCGAGGAGACCCAGTACTTC,CASSLAAEETQYF
many,.,TRBJ2-3,TRBV29-1,TGCAGCGTTGAAGGAGGGGGGGGCTGGAGAGATACGCAGTATTTT,CSVEGGGGWRDTQYF
many,.,TRBJ1-2,TRBV2,TGTGCCAGCAGTGAAGGGGCCATCGGCTATGGCTACACCTTC,CASSEGAIGYGYTF
.,TRBD1,TRBJ2-5,TRBV7-2,TGTGCCAGCAGCTTGGGACAGCCCGGGGAGACCCAGTACTTC,CASSLGQPGETQYF
many,.,TRBJ1-1,TRBV30,TGTGCCTGGACGGGGGCCCGGAACACTGAAGCTTTCTTT,CAWTGARNTEAFF
.,TRBD1,TRBJ1-1,TRBV7-3,TGTGCCAGCAGCTTAACGACAGGGGTGAACACTGAAGCTTTCTTT,CASSLTTGVNTEAFF
many,TRBD1,TRBJ2-1,TRBV12-3/TRBV12-4,TGTGCCAGCAGTCCCCGACAGGGAGTCTACAATGAGCAGTTCTTC,CASSPRQGVYNEQFF
many,.,TRBJ1-5,TRBV20-1,TGCAGTGCTAGAACGAGGGTAGGAAGCAATCAGCCCCAGCATTTT,CSARTRVGSNQPQHF
few,.,TRBJ1-1,TRBV7-3,TGTGCCAGCAGCTTGGTAAGGGCTGAATCTGGTGAAGCTTTCTTT,CASSLVRAESGEAFF
many,.,TRBJ1-1,TRBV30,TGTGCCTGGATCTCGGACGGGAACACTGAAGCTTTCTTT,CAWISDGNTEAFF
many,.,TRBJ2-3,TRBV24-1,TGTGCCACCAGTGACCCGGGGACACGCACAGATACGCAGTATTTT,CATSDPGTRTDTQYF
few,TRBD1,TRBJ2-4,TRBV28,TGTGCCAGCACCCGACTCACAGGGGGCAAAGACATTCAGTACTTC,CASTRLTGGKDIQYF
.,TRBD1,TRBJ1-3,TRBV29-1,TGCAGCGTGACCAGGGGGCCAGGAAACACCATATATTTT,CSVTRGPGNTIYF
few,TRBD1,TRBJ2-2,TRBV7-2,TGTGCCAGCAGCCGCCAGGGGACAGGGAACCCCGGGGAGCTGTTTTTT,CASSRQGTGNPGELFF
many,TRBD1,TRBJ2-7,TRBV10-1,TGCGCCAGCAGCCCACAGGGGGTAGCGCGGGAGCAGTACTTC,CASSPQGVAREQYF
.,.,TRBJ2-3,TRBV11-3,TGTGCCAGCAGCTTAATTGTTGAGGCGGGGCTCCCAGATACGCAGTATTTT,CASSLIVEAGLPDTQYF
few,TRBD2,TRBJ2-3,TRBV19,TGTGCCAGTACGACTAGCGGTCAAGGGGCGACAGATACGCAGTATTTT,CASTTSGQGATDTQYF
.,TRBD2,TRBJ2-7,TRBV4-1,TGCGCCAGCAGCCATGTCATAGCGGGAGACGAGCAGTACTTC,CASSHVIAGDEQYF
.,.,TRBJ1-1,TRBV11-2,TGTGCCAGCAGCTCCTTCCCCACTGAAGCTTTCTTT,CASSSFPTEAFF
.,TRBD1,TRBJ2-5,TRBV12-3/TRBV12-4,TGTGCCAGCAGGGCCGGGACAGGGGGCGACGAGACCCAGTACTTC,CASRAGTGGDETQYF
few,TRBD1,TRBJ1-1,TRBV20-1,TGCAGTGCTAGACTCTCCGGACAGGGGAGAACTGAAGCTTTCTTT,CSARLSGQGRTEAFF
few,.,TRBJ2-1,TRBV20-1,TGCAGTGCTAGCCAGAGATACAATGAGCAGTTCTTC,CSASQRYNEQFF
many,.,TRBJ2-7,TRBV11-1,TGTGCCAGCAGCTTGCTTAATGGGGACGAGCAGTACTTC,CASSLLNGDEQYF
.,.,TRBJ2-7,TRBV11-2,TGTGCCAGCAGCCTATTTACTGGCGGGATTTACGAGCAGTACTTC,CASSLFTGGIYEQYF
few,.,TRBJ2-1,TRBV14,TGTGCCAGCCGTAATTTCTCGGGCCCGTACAATGAGCAGTTCTTC,CASRNFSGPYNEQFF
many,.,TRBJ2-7,TRBV7-8,TGTGCCAGCAGCTTAGCGAACAGGGCCTCCTACGAGCAGTACTTC,CASSLANRASYEQYF
.,TRBD2,TRBJ2-5,TRBV28,TGTGCCAGCCTCAGTCCTCCCGGGACTAGCGGGAGGGGGGGTGGAGAGACCCAGTACTTC,CASLSPPGTSGRGGGETQYF
.,.,TRBJ2-5,TRBV2,TGTGCCAGCAGTCCTTCCCGTCAGACTTCTGTCCAGACCCAGTACTTC,CASSPSRQTSVQTQYF
few,.,TRBJ1-1,TRBV7-3,TGTGCCAGCAGTGAGACCTCGAACACTGAAGCTTTCTTT,CASSETSNTEAFF